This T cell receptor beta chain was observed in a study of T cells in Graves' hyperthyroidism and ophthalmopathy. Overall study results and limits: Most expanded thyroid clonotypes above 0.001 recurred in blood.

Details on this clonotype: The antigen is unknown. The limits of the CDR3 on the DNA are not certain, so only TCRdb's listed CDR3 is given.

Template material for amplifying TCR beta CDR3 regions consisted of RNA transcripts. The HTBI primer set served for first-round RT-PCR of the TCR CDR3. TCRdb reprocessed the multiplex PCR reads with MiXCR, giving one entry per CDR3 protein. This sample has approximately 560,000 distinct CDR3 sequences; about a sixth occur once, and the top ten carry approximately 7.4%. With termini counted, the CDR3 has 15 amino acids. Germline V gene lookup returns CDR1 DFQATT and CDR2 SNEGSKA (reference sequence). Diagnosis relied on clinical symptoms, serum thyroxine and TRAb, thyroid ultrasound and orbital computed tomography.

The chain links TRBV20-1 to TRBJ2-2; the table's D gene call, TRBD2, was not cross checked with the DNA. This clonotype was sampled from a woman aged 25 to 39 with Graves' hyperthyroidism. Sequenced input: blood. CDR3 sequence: CSARDGGAAPGSCFF.